A single sample is the source of the 29 T cell receptor beta chains below, sequenced in a study of blood T cell repertoires in COVID-19. Clones were sequenced by immunoSEQ multiplex PCR, and TCRdb holds only the in-frame ones, with some missing. The table has 150,000 to 180,000 clones, around 85% seen once; the top ten hold about 31%. Sequencing was performed on peripheral blood. The origin of the receptors is a woman aged 55-70 years with acute or convalescent COVID-19.

This chain uses TRBV5-4 with TRBJ2-7; tentatively, D is TRBD1 (6 bases). The germline V gene has CDR1 SGHNT and CDR2 YYREEE (reference sequence). This CDR3 is built from 16 residues. The V end was cut by 5 bases, the J end by 2 bases, with 20 bases between. The CDR3 loop reads CASSPGPDRMTYEQYF. In DNA form, the CDR3 reads TGTGCCAGCAGTCCCGGCCCAGACAGGATGACCTACGAGCAGTACTTC.

This clone has a single count. The chain links TRBV6-2 or TRBV6-3 to TRBJ2-1; D gene unclear. Germline CDR1 reads MNHEY; CDR2 reads SVGEGT. The CDR3 totals 15 residues. Trimming removed 2 bases at V and 4 bases at J, with 12 bases between. As DNA, the CDR3 is TGTGCCAGCAGTTACGATGGAGTGCTTTACAATGAGCAGTTCTTC. It specifies CASSYDGVLYNEQFF.

This rearrangement joins TRBV4-1 to TRBJ1-1; perhaps TRBD1 as D (6 bases). Per germline, CDR1 MGHRA and CDR2 YSYEKL. The CDR3 totals 12 residues. V lost 0 bases and J 11 bases, leaving 10 bases between the germline ends. CDR3 nucleotide sequence: TGCGCCAGCAGCCAAGAGGGGGGGCTGGCTTTCTTT. This encodes CASSQEGGLAFF.

The chain has TRBV5-8 and TRBJ1-1, with D possibly being TRBD1 (5 bases). CDR3 size: 14 residues. Trimming stripped 2 bases from V and 3 bases from J, with 11 bases between. The germline V gene has CDR1 SGHTS and CDR2 YDEGEE. The CDR3 reads CASSFGGGDTEAFF. The CDR3 DNA follows: TGTGCCAGCAGCTTTGGGGGGGGTGACACTGAAGCTTTCTTT.

This clone was observed a single time. The chain joins TRBV10-3 to TRBJ2-2; a possible D gene is TRBD2 (6 bases). The CDR3 consists of 15 residues. Germline V lookup: CDR1 ENHRY, CDR2 SYGVKD. Deletions cut 7 bases from V and 3 bases from J, with 15 bases between. CDR3 bases: TGTGCCATCACCGGGGTTGGAGGGCACACCGGGGAGCTGTTTTTT. Residues: CAITGVGGHTGELFF.

The chain has TRBV19 and TRBJ1-1, with 8 positions matching TRBD1. Germline loops: CDR1 LNHDA, CDR2 SQIVND (reference sequence). The CDR3 contains 16 residues. The J segment lost 0 bases and the V segment lost 5 bases, leaving 8 bases of the junction unmatched. CDR3 coding DNA: TGTGCCAGTAGTTTATGGACAGGGAACATGAACACTGAAGCTTTCTTT. It yields the protein CASSLWTGNMNTEAFF.

The chain employs TRBV3-1 (or the pseudogene TRBV3-2) and TRBJ2-7; 10 bases match TRBD2. The CDR3 has 15 amino acids. After removal of 1 base from V and 7 bases from J, the junction contained 7 bases not matched to a gene. Germline V gives CDR1 LGHDT, CDR2 YNNKEL (reference sequence). The CDR3 coding sequence is TGTGCCAGCAGCCAAGTCCGAGCGGGGGGGCGAGAGCAGTACTTC. It translates to CASSQVRAGGREQYF.

V and J are TRBV18 and TRBJ1-4; D might be TRBD1 (5 bases). V was trimmed by 3 bases and J by 8 bases, leaving 25 bases between them. The CDR3 is made up of 18 amino acids. The germline V gene encodes CDR1 KGHSH and CDR2 LQKENI. The CDR3 DNA is TGTGCCAGCTCACCGGACTCCCCCGGGACTCAAATAGGGGAAAAACTGTTTTTT. Translated, it gives CASSPDSPGTQIGEKLFF. Full variable domain (missing parts from reference TRBV18 and TRBJ1-4): NAGVMQNPRHLVRRRGQEARLRCSPMKGHSHVYWYRQLPEEGLKFMVYLQKENIIDESGMPKERFSAEFPKEGPSILRIQQVVRGDSAAYFCASSPDSPGTQIGEKLFFGSGTQLSVL.

This chain joins TRBV7-9 and TRBJ1-5; D gene uncertain. This CDR3 is 13 amino acids long. Germline values: CDR1 SEHNR, CDR2 FQNEAQ (reference sequence). Trimming shortened V by 3 bases and J by 5 bases, and 8 bases separated the two germline ends. The CDR3 protein is CASSFSADQPQHF. CDR3 coding DNA: TGTGCCAGCAGCTTCTCCGCGGATCAGCCCCAGCATTTT.

This clone was counted a few times. The V call is TRBV5-1, the J call TRBJ1-3; no definite D call. V was trimmed by 3 bases and J by 8 bases, leaving 12 bases between them. The CDR3 spans 13 residues. Per the germline V gene, CDR1 is SGHRS and CDR2 is YFSETQ. The chain's CDR3 is CASSSVGGDTIYF. The CDR3 bases are TGCGCCAGCAGCTCTGTGGGCGGGGACACCATATATTTT.

V and J are TRBV5-1 and TRBJ2-5; D might be TRBD2 (7 bases). CDR3 length: 15 residues. CDR1 and CDR2 from the germline V gene are SGHRS and YFSETQ. Trimming stripped 0 bases from V and 7 bases from J, with 16 bases between. CDR3 residues: CASSLAPREGGTQYF. CDR3 DNA sequence: TGCGCCAGCAGCTTGGCTCCCAGGGAGGGGGGGACCCAGTACTTC.

V and J are TRBV7-9 and TRBJ1-2; 7 bases match TRBD1. This CDR3 comprises 14 residues. With V trimmed by 6 bases and J by 3 bases, 7 bases remained unmatched. Germline CDR1 SEHNR, CDR2 FQNEAQ (reference sequence). CDR3 protein: CASRPGQVHYGYTF. CDR3 sequence (DNA): TGTGCCAGCAGGCCCGGACAGGTTCACTATGGCTACACCTTC.

V is TRBV18 and J is TRBJ1-5, with D unclear. The V and J ends lost 1 base and 4 bases respectively, with 11 bases between them. Germline loops: CDR1 KGHSH, CDR2 LQKENI. The CDR3 contains 15 residues. The CDR3 here is CASSPRENYNQPQHF. CDR3 in DNA: TGTGCCAGCTCACCACGGGAGAACTATAATCAGCCCCAGCATTTT. Supplemented by reference TRBV18 and TRBJ1-5, the full variable domain reads NAGVMQNPRHLVRRRGQEARLRCSPMKGHSHVYWYRQLPEEGLKFMVYLQKENIIDESGMPKERFSAEFPKEGPSILRIQQVVRGDSAAYFCASSPRENYNQPQHFGDGTRLSIL.

The rearrangement uses TRBV7-8 and TRBJ1-4; D remains ambiguous. Trimming took off 3 bases at V and 7 bases at J, with 18 bases between the two ends. The CDR3 consists of 16 residues. Germline values: CDR1 SGHVS, CDR2 FQNEAQ. The CDR3 sequence: CASSFPGRFPPEKLFF. CDR3 sequence (DNA): TGTGCCAGCAGCTTCCCCGGGAGATTTCCTCCTGAAAAACTGTTTTTT.

This clone came up a few times. V is TRBV5-1 and J is TRBJ1-2; possible D gene TRBD1, 6 bases. Germline CDR1 SGHRS, CDR2 YFSETQ. The CDR3 has 14 residues. Trimming removed 4 bases from V and 5 bases from J, with 15 bases in between. DNA for the CDR3: TGCGCCAGCAGCCCCGGACAGACGGGATATGGCTACACCTTC. Translation: CASSPGQTGYGYTF.

The chain is built from TRBV29-1 and TRBJ1-6, with 7 bases that match TRBD1. The CDR3 length is 14 residues. Germline loops: CDR1 SQVTM, CDR2 ANQGSEA. Trimming removed 5 bases from V and 7 bases from J; junction bases left unmatched: 8. The CDR3 loop is CSVRDSVLNSPLHF. CDR3 sequence (DNA): TGCAGCGTTCGGGACAGTGTACTAAATTCACCCCTCCACTTT.

The chain carries TRBV28 and TRBJ2-7; no reliable D call. The CDR3 covers 12 residues. Deletions cut 6 bases from V and 2 bases from J, with 8 bases between. The germline CDR1 and CDR2 sequences are MDHEN and SYDVKM. DNA of the CDR3: TGTGCCAGCAGCCGCGGTGCCTACGAGCAGTACGTC. It specifies CASSRGAYEQYV.

The chain combines TRBV7-2 with TRBJ1-1, with a weak D call TRBD1 (5 bases). Trimming took 4 bases from V and 1 from J, leaving 13 bases between them. This CDR3 contains 15 residues. From germline, CDR1 is SGHTA and CDR2 FQGNSA. The chain's CDR3 is CASSSLQGRNTEAFF. CDR3 bases: TGTGCCAGCAGCTCTCTCCAGGGCCGGAACACTGAAGCTTTCTTT.

The chain carries TRBV7-9 and TRBJ1-5; maybe TRBD1 (6 bases). Germline values: CDR1 SEHNR, CDR2 FQNEAQ (reference sequence). Trimming took 1 base from V and 2 from J, leaving 12 bases between them. The CDR3 loop spans 16 amino acids. CDR3 coding DNA: TGTGCCAGCAGCTTAGGAGGGGGGGCTGGCAATCAGCCCCAGCATTTT. Its protein is CASSLGGGAGNQPQHF.

The chain combines TRBV7-8 with TRBJ1-1; weak D call: TRBD1 (5 bases). From germline, CDR1 is SGHVS and CDR2 FQNEAQ. V gave up 5 bases and J gave up 9 bases, with 13 bases separating them. This CDR3 spans 12 amino acids. The CDR3 region has the DNA TGTGCCAGCAGCGGGCGGACAAGTAAAGCTTTCTTT. Protein sequence: CASSGRTSKAFF.

J is TRBJ2-1 and V is TRBV29-1; TRBD2 aligns across 16 bases. V lost 3 bases to trimming and J lost 8 bases; unmatched junction nucleotides: 7. The CDR3 sequence is 16 residues long. Per the germline V gene, CDR1 is SQVTM and CDR2 is ANQGSEA. CDR3 sequence reads: CSVDGTSGGAWDEQFF. CDR3 DNA sequence: TGCAGCGTTGATGGGACTAGCGGGGGGGCATGGGATGAGCAGTTCTTC.

This chain links TRBV29-1 with TRBJ2-5; 11 bases agree with TRBD2. The CDR3 covers 15 residues. Germline lookup yields CDR1 SQVTM and CDR2 ANQGSEA. V gave up 7 bases and J gave up 1 base; unmatched junction bases: 8. The CDR3 nucleotides are TGCAGCGCCCGAACTAGCGGGGGTTTCCAAGAGACCCAGTACTTC. Translation gives CSARTSGGFQETQYF. The entire variable domain, with the rest obtained from reference TRBV29-1 and TRBJ2-5, is as follows: SAVISQKPSRDICQRGTSLTIQCQVDSQVTMMFWYRQQPGQSLTLIATANQGSEATYESGFVIDKFPISRPNLTFSTLTVSNMSPEDSSIYLCSARTSGGFQETQYFGPGTRLLVL.

The rearrangement joins TRBV5-1 to TRBJ1-2; the match to TRBD1 covers 8 bases. CDR3 length equals 16 residues. Germline loops: CDR1 SGHRS, CDR2 YFSETQ. Trimming cost V 2 bases and J 8 bases; bases outside gene matches: 14. The CDR3 nucleotides are TGCGCCAGCAGCTTAGGGGTCGGAGGACAGGGTATGGGCTACACCTTC. Protein sequence: CASSLGVGGQGMGYTF.

V gene TRBV5-4 combines with J gene TRBJ1-3; no firm D call. Germline-derived CDR1 and CDR2 are SGHNT and YYREEE (reference sequence). This CDR3 has 14 residues. Trimming took off 0 bases at V and 5 bases at J, with 9 bases between the two ends. The CDR3 bases are TGTGCCAGCAGCTTGGAGGGAGGCAGAAACACCATATATTTT. This gives the protein CASSLEGGRNTIYF. Supplemented by reference TRBV5-4 and TRBJ1-3, the full variable domain reads ETGVTQSPTHLIKTRGQQVTLRCSSQSGHNTVSWYQQALGQGPQFIFQYYREEENGRGNFPPRFSGLQFPNYSSELNVNALELDDSALYLCASSLEGGRNTIYFGEGSWLTVV.

The table lists this clone with a count of one. This chain links TRBV5-4 with TRBJ1-1; 11 bases are a match to TRBD1. The germline gives CDR1 SGHNT, CDR2 YYREEE (reference sequence). CDR3 length: 15 residues. The ends lost 3 bases at V and 8 bases at J; junction bases unmatched: 9. CDR3 DNA: TGTGCCAGCAGCTACTGGGACAGGGGGTATCGGGAAGCTTTCTTT. It yields the protein CASSYWDRGYREAFF.

The rearrangement uses TRBV9 and TRBJ2-1; 7 nucleotides align to TRBD2. The CDR3 loop spans 15 amino acids. Per germline, CDR1 SGDLS and CDR2 YYNGEE. The J segment lost 4 bases and the V segment lost 4 bases, leaving 8 bases of the junction unmatched. The CDR3 region is CASSTLAETYNEQFF. The CDR3 DNA follows: TGTGCCAGCAGCACCCTAGCGGAGACATACAATGAGCAGTTCTTC.

The chain has TRBV7-8 and TRBJ1-5; D gene unclear. The CDR3 is 13 amino acids. CDR1 SGHVS and CDR2 FQNEAQ come from the germline V gene. V was shortened by 4 bases and J by 5 bases, with 9 bases between the two germline ends. The chain's CDR3 is CASSSDMYQPQHF. The CDR3 DNA follows: TGTGCCAGCAGCTCAGACATGTATCAGCCCCAGCATTTT.

The gene calls are TRBV28 and TRBJ1-1; TRBD1 matches at 7 bases. This CDR3 contains 16 residues. Germline assignment: CDR1 MDHEN and CDR2 SYDVKM. V trimming: 8 bases; J trimming: 0 bases; junction bases outside the gene matches: 12. Written as DNA, the CDR3 is TGTGCCAGCCACCTAACAGGGGCGAGAATGAACACTGAAGCTTTCTTT. Its translation: CASHLTGARMNTEAFF.

This clone was seen only a few times. J is TRBJ2-6 and V is TRBV6-2 or TRBV6-3; TRBD2 is a possible D gene (6 bases). The CDR3 spans 19 residues. Trimming took 2 bases from V and 0 from J, leaving 17 bases between them. Germline loops: CDR1 MNHEY, CDR2 SVGEGT. The CDR3 loop is CASSYGGTIGVSGANVLTF. The CDR3 region has the DNA TGTGCCAGCAGTTACGGCGGGACGATAGGGGTCTCTGGGGCCAACGTCCTGACTTTC.